The entry below gives a single T cell receptor (beta chain) sequence along with its context. Its antigen remains unidentified. This sample was taken from a study of human T cells and chemical hapten exposure. Looked up from germline, CDR1 is SEHNR and CDR2 is FQNEAQ (reference sequence). The junction had 11 bases not matched to a gene; V was cut back by 6 bases and J by 5 bases. This CDR3 spans 15 amino acids. Study-wide results and limits: PT1 expanded TCR counts and patch test score were linked, and their correlation was positive.

As for time point: pre-sensitization, week 0. Treatment: therapeutic diphenylcyclopropenone sensitization with weekly scalp DPC. At patch-test visits, sampling came before the patch test. TCRdb reprocessed the RACE reads with MiXCR, giving one entry per CDR3 protein. Of around 120,000 distinct CDR3 sequences listed, roughly 14% are singletons. The chain is built from TRBV7-9 and TRBJ2-7; TRBD1 matches 9 bases. The material sequenced was whole blood, taken in connection with sensitization to the hapten diphenylcyclopropenone (DPC). This sequence originates from a woman under 30 with alopecia areata. Some clones in this sample may be carry-over from other donors' samples. CDR3 amino acids: CASRVSGTGINEQYF. The CDR3 DNA reads TGTGCCAGCAGGGTCTCCGGGACAGGGATCAACGAGCAGTACTTC.